The next 27 T cell receptor beta chains were all read from a single sample in a study of T cell repertoires in cytomegalovirus infection. TCRdb re-analysed the reads in MiXCR, keeping a single row per CDR3 protein. The sample lists about 110,000 distinct CDR3 sequences, roughly two fifths occurring once. No antigen is known for these receptors. This material consisted of CD8+ T cells from cultured PBMCs, taken from culture after CMV antigen stimulation. Receptors originate from a human donor in good health (CMV status not recorded). Some clones in this sample may be carry-over from other donors' samples.

This chain uses TRBV7-2 with TRBJ2-1; the D is unclear. V was trimmed by 0 bases and J by 6 bases, leaving 6 bases between them. Germline CDR1 reads SGHTA; CDR2 reads FQGNSA. The CDR3 covers 13 residues. In nucleotides, the CDR3 is TGTGCCAGCAGCTTAGCGCCCGTCAATGAGCAGTTCTTC. It specifies CASSLAPVNEQFF.

This chain links TRBV19 with TRBJ1-2, with D maybe TRBD1 (6 bases). The CDR3 covers 13 residues. Germline loops: CDR1 LNHDA, CDR2 SQIVND (reference sequence). The V end was cut by 3 bases, the J end by 8 bases, with 13 bases between. CDR3 residues: CASSMNRAEGYTF. As DNA, the CDR3 is TGTGCCAGTAGTATGAACAGGGCTGAAGGCTACACCTTC. Supplemented by reference TRBV19 and TRBJ1-2, the full variable domain reads DGGITQSPKYLFRKEGQNVTLSCEQNLNHDAMYWYRQDPGQGLRLIYYSQIVNDFQKGDIAEGYSVSREKKESFPLTVTSAQKNPTAFYLCASSMNRAEGYTFGSGTRLTVV.

This clonotype has just a few counts. The chain is built from TRBV7-2 and TRBJ1-2; D is possibly TRBD1 (6 bases). The germline V and J ends were trimmed by 5 bases and 3 bases, with 13 bases remaining between them. Germline CDR1 SGHTA, CDR2 FQGNSA. This CDR3 is built from 14 residues. In DNA, the CDR3 is TGTGCCAGCAGCCCCCCCCCAGGGGACTATGGCTACACCTTC. Protein: CASSPPPGDYGYTF.

The rearrangement links TRBV4-1 to TRBJ1-2; D remains ambiguous. This CDR3 spans 13 amino acids. Looked up from germline, CDR1 is MGHRA and CDR2 is YSYEKL. Trimming cost V 4 bases and J 4 bases, with 10 bases left between them. CDR3 DNA: TGCGCCAGCAGCCCCCGGGGAGCCTATGGCTACACCTTC. Translated: CASSPRGAYGYTF.

As to this clonotype: A read error may explain this, as a much larger clone is one base away. The V call is TRBV11-2, the J call TRBJ1-1; D is uncertain. The germline V gene has CDR1 SGHAT and CDR2 FQNNGV. This CDR3 comprises 14 residues. V was pared by 5 bases and J by 10 bases, with 20 bases between. In DNA form, the CDR3 reads TGTGCCAGCAGCCCCAGCTTAGGGCAGCATGGAGCTTTCTTT. Protein product: CASSPSLGQHGAFF.

This chain joins TRBV12-5 and TRBJ2-1; weak D call: TRBD1 (5 bases). Between the trimmed V and J ends, which lost 3 bases and 7 bases, there was a span of 10 bases. The CDR3 covers 13 residues. Germline V gives CDR1 LGHNT, CDR2 FRNRAP. The CDR3 loop reads CASGLIHRNEQFF. For the CDR3, the DNA is TGTGCTAGTGGTTTAATACACAGGAATGAGCAGTTCTTC.

The chain employs TRBV27 and TRBJ1-5; perhaps TRBD1 as D (6 bases). Germline values: CDR1 MNHEY, CDR2 SMNVEV (reference sequence). The CDR3 has 15 residues. The V end was cut by 4 bases, the J end by 2 bases, with 12 bases between. CDR3 protein: CASSWKGDGNQPQHF. CDR3 bases: TGTGCCAGCAGTTGGAAGGGGGACGGCAATCAGCCCCAGCATTTT.

The rearrangement joins TRBV7-6 to TRBJ2-1; possibly TRBD1 or TRBD2 for D (5 bases each). Germline assignment: CDR1 SGHVS and CDR2 FNYEAQ. This CDR3 contains 16 residues. The V gene lost 4 bases and the J gene lost 0 bases, with 13 bases spanning the gap. The CDR3 protein is CASSWGIALSYNEQFF. CDR3 DNA sequence: TGTGCCAGCAGCTGGGGGATCGCTCTCTCCTACAATGAGCAGTTCTTC.

The CDR3 spells CASSLALSSYNEQFF. As DNA, the CDR3 is TGTGCCAGCAGCTTAGCACTAAGCTCCTACAATGAGCAGTTCTTC. This chain links TRBV13 with TRBJ2-1; D not certain. The CDR3 loop spans 15 amino acids. Germline CDR1 and CDR2: PRHDT and FYEKMQ (reference sequence). V shed 1 base and J shed 0 bases, with 7 bases lying between them.

The table lists this clonotype with a few counts. The chain uses TRBV2 and TRBJ2-7; 7 nucleotides line up with TRBD1. CDR1 and CDR2 (germline): SNHLY, FYNNEI. The J segment lost 4 bases and the V segment lost 9 bases, leaving 15 bases of the junction unmatched. There are 15 residues in the CDR3. CDR3 in amino acids: CASSNEGAGTYEQYF. The CDR3 DNA reads as TGTGCCAGTTCAAACGAGGGGGCAGGAACTTACGAGCAGTACTTC.

This clonotype has a handful of counts. The chain's CDR3 is CASSPIDQGGTEAFF. As DNA, the CDR3 is TGTGCCAGCTCACCAATAGACCAGGGCGGAACTGAAGCTTTCTTT. The chain uses TRBV18 and TRBJ1-1; tentatively, D is TRBD1 (5 bases). There are 15 residues in the CDR3. Trimming removed 2 bases from V and 5 bases from J, with 15 bases in between. Per the germline V gene, CDR1 is KGHSH and CDR2 is LQKENI. Based on the CDR3 plus reference TRBV18 and TRBJ1-1, the full variable domain is NAGVMQNPRHLVRRRGQEARLRCSPMKGHSHVYWYRQLPEEGLKFMVYLQKENIIDESGMPKERFSAEFPKEGPSILRIQQVVRGDSAAYFCASSPIDQGGTEAFFGQGTRLTVV.

This clonotype was found a few times. CDR3 DNA sequence: TGTGCCAGCAGCACTGGGACCCTGCTTTCACCCCTCCACTTT. Its translation is CASSTGTLLSPLHF. V is TRBV7-6 and J is TRBJ1-6; TRBD1 might be the D (5 bases). The CDR3 runs 14 residues. The V gene lost 5 bases and the J gene lost 9 bases, with 14 bases spanning the gap. Germline V gene sequence: CDR1 SGHVS, CDR2 FNYEAQ.

This clonotype turned up a few times. The chain has TRBV7-8 and TRBJ2-1, with D uncertain. Germline CDR1 is SGHVS and CDR2 is FQNEAQ. V was trimmed by 5 bases and J by 8 bases, leaving 10 bases between them. This CDR3 spans 12 amino acids. CDR3 sequence: CASSLYGDEQFF. The CDR3 DNA reads as TGTGCCAGCAGCCTGTACGGCGATGAGCAGTTCTTC.

This clonotype came up a few times. The V gene is TRBV29-1, the J gene TRBJ2-1; D is possibly TRBD1 (6 bases). Looked up from germline, CDR1 is SQVTM and CDR2 is ANQGSEA. This CDR3 is 14 amino acids long. Between the trimmed V and J ends, which lost 5 bases and 0 bases, there was a span of 11 bases. The chain's CDR3 is CSVWDKSSYNEQFF. CDR3 coding DNA: TGCAGCGTTTGGGACAAGAGCTCCTACAATGAGCAGTTCTTC.

The J gene is TRBJ1-2, the V gene TRBV9; D is unresolved. V lost 3 bases to trimming and J lost 2 bases, with 11 bases between them. Germline assignment: CDR1 SGDLS and CDR2 YYNGEE. The CDR3 totals 14 residues. The CDR3 sequence is CASSGLGLNYGYTF. The CDR3 DNA reads as TGTGCCAGCAGCGGCTTAGGCCTCAACTATGGCTACACCTTC. Complete variable domain (other parts from reference TRBV9 and TRBJ1-2): DSGVTQTPKHLITATGQRVTLRCSPRSGDLSVYWYQQSLDQGLQFLIQYYNGEERAKGNILERFSAQQFPDLHSELNLSSLELGDSALYFCASSGLGLNYGYTFGSGTRLTVV.

CDR3: CASSLAGLGTGELFF. In DNA, the CDR3 is TGTGCCAGCAGTTTAGCGGGACTAGGGACCGGGGAGCTGTTTTTT. The chain carries TRBV12-3 or TRBV12-4 and TRBJ2-2; 8 nucleotides line up with TRBD2. The V segment lost 0 bases and the J segment 5 bases; nucleotides outside the gene matches: 2. CDR3 length: 15 residues.

Regarding this clonotype: A much larger clonotype is one base distant, so this may be a read error. The J gene is TRBJ2-1, the V gene TRBV6-2 or TRBV6-3; TRBD2 agrees at 8 bases. CDR3 length: 15 amino acids. Germline V gives CDR1 MNHEY, CDR2 SVGEGT. CDR3 amino acids: CASSSGTRSSNEQFF. CDR3 nucleotides: TGTGCCAGCAGTTCGGGGACTAGATCCTCCAATGAGCAGTTCTTC.

This clonotype was observed once. This rearrangement joins TRBV28 to TRBJ1-1; D ambiguous. The length of the CDR3 is 13 residues. The germline gives CDR1 MDHEN, CDR2 SYDVKM. Between the trimmed V and J ends, which lost 3 bases and 4 bases, there was a span of 9 bases. Here the CDR3 DNA reads TGTGCCAGCAGTTTCGTGATCGGCACTGAAGCTTTCTTT. It specifies CASSFVIGTEAFF.

This clonotype appeared a single time. The V and J genes are TRBV19 and TRBJ2-3; 11 nucleotides agree with TRBD2. Looked up from germline, CDR1 is LNHDA and CDR2 is SQIVND (reference sequence). The CDR3 length is 16 residues. V was clipped by 6 bases and J by 0 bases; unmatched bases: 5. CDR3 DNA sequence: TGTGCCAGTAGGCCGACTAGCGGGACTAGCACAGATACGCAGTATTTT. Amino acid sequence: CASRPTSGTSTDTQYF.

The chain carries TRBV6-2 or TRBV6-3 and TRBJ2-5, with 8 bases fitting TRBD1. J gave up 1 base and V 1 base, and 5 bases lay outside the gene matches. The V gene's germline CDR1 is MNHEY and CDR2 SVGEGT. The CDR3 covers 16 residues. The CDR3 sequence is CASSYLGQAFQETQYF. The CDR3 bases are TGTGCCAGCAGTTACTTGGGACAGGCTTTCCAAGAGACCCAGTACTTC.

This clonotype was seen more than once but under ten times. The DNA of the CDR3 is TGTGCCAGCAGCTTGGGGACAACCCTGAGAGGGGATACGCAGTATTTT. Protein product: CASSLGTTLRGDTQYF. The rearrangement uses TRBV7-2 and TRBJ2-3, with a tentative D call TRBD1 (6 bases). The V gene lost 3 bases and the J gene lost 6 bases, with 19 bases spanning the gap. This CDR3 has 16 amino acids. In germline, CDR1 is SGHTA, CDR2 FQGNSA.

Ten or more counts support this clonotype. The rearrangement links TRBV2 to TRBJ1-2; no definite D call. The CDR3 extends over 13 amino acids. Germline lookup yields CDR1 SNHLY and CDR2 FYNNEI. Trimming left V 0 bases short and J 8 bases short, with 10 bases between. CDR3 protein: CASSEAISRGYTF. In nucleotides, the CDR3 is TGTGCCAGCAGTGAAGCAATTTCTCGCGGCTACACCTTC.

This clonotype was detected many times. The chain joins TRBV7-2 to TRBJ2-5, with 7 positions matching TRBD1. The V gene's germline CDR1 is SGHTA and CDR2 FQGNSA. This CDR3 spans 14 amino acids. The ends lost 4 bases at V and 5 bases at J; junction bases unmatched: 7. CDR3 sequence reads: CASSYLTGMETQYF. CDR3 nucleotides: TGTGCCAGCAGCTACCTGACAGGGATGGAGACCCAGTACTTC.

This clonotype has only one observation. A junction end diverges from the germline sequence, so it may reflect a read error. The chain has TRBV7-6 and TRBJ1-2; D is unresolved. This CDR3 is built from 14 residues. Germline assignment: CDR1 SGHVS and CDR2 FNYEAQ. The CDR3 DNA reads as TGTGCCAGCAGCCTGATGGACGCAAACTATGTCTACAGCTTC. Translating it yields CASSLMDANYVYSF.

Remarks on this clonotype: A much larger clone lies one base from this, so it may be a read error. The chain uses TRBV12-3 or TRBV12-4 and TRBJ1-1; D unclear. V gave up 5 bases and J gave up 0 bases, with 10 bases separating them. This CDR3 contains 14 residues. For the CDR3, the DNA is TGTGCCAGCAGTCCTGCGACACTGAACACTGAAGCTTTCTTT. Residues: CASSPATLNTEAFF.

The chain employs TRBV19 and TRBJ2-1; maybe TRBD1 (5 bases). V gave up 3 bases and J gave up 6 bases, with 9 bases separating them. Germline V lookup: CDR1 LNHDA, CDR2 SQIVND (reference sequence). The length of the CDR3 is 13 residues. The CDR3 protein is CASSIQGPNEQFF. In nucleotides, the CDR3 is TGTGCCAGTAGTATCCAGGGTCCCAATGAGCAGTTCTTC.

This chain links TRBV7-8 with TRBJ2-1; TRBD2 agrees at 9 bases. Germline CDR1 reads SGHVS; CDR2 reads FQNEAQ. Trimming removed 2 bases from V and 5 bases from J; junction bases left unmatched: 7. The CDR3 consists of 16 residues. CDR3 amino acids: CASSLRQRGVHNEQFF. The CDR3 nucleotides read TGTGCCAGCAGCTTAAGACAGCGGGGGGTACACAATGAGCAGTTCTTC.